The clone carrying this T cell receptor beta chain was seen repeatedly, ten times or more. This entry belongs to a study of T cells in Graves' hyperthyroidism and ophthalmopathy. From RNA transcripts, TCR beta CDR3 regions were amplified. RT-PCR in the first round (using the HTBI primer set) targeted the TCR CDR3. TCRdb ran MiXCR on the multiplex PCR reads and lists one entry per CDR3 protein. This table holds 300,000 to 450,000 distinct CDR3 sequences, approximately 14% found once. The diagnostic basis comprised clinical symptoms, serum thyroxine and TRAb, thyroid ultrasound and orbital computed tomography. The source of the PBMCs was 10 ml of fresh peripheral blood. The clonotype was recovered from an older woman with Graves' hyperthyroidism. The source material was blood.

CDR3 sequence (DNA): TGCAGTGCTAGTGGGGGGATCCTTTCCTACGAGCAGTACTTC. Amino acids: CSASGGILSYEQYF. The V and J genes are TRBV20-1 and TRBJ2-7; maybe TRBD2 (6 bases). Germline V gene data show CDR1 as DFQATT and CDR2 as SNEGSKA (reference sequence). Between the trimmed V and J ends, which lost 3 bases and 1 base, there was a span of 13 bases. The CDR3 runs 14 residues.